The clone carrying this T cell receptor beta chain was detected a few times. Its specificity is unknown. The data stem from a study of cytomegalovirus exposure and HLA in healthy donors. Use of 60 Vbeta and 13 Jbeta primers characterized the PCR. Here immunoSEQ multiplex PCR was the method, and the copy in TCRdb shows in-frame clones only, minus some. The sample lists about 150,000 clones, 80% to 90% occurring once. The CDR3 loop spans 16 amino acids. The ends lost 3 bases at V and 2 bases at J; junction bases unmatched: 7. Germline CDR1 and CDR2: WSHSY and SAAADI. Study-wide results and caveats: Later on, an analysis tied 15,000 or so TCR beta sequences to HLA alleles at 0.05 false discovery rate.

This sequence joins TRBV10-2 and TRBJ2-7; TRBD2 agrees at 10 bases. Sample: PBMCs. The clonotype originates from a man aged 30-40 years in good health and CMV-seropositive. The CDR3 bases are TGCGCCAGCAGTGATGTCGGGCTAGCGGGAGCCTACGAGCAGTACTTC. Translating gives CASSDVGLAGAYEQYF.